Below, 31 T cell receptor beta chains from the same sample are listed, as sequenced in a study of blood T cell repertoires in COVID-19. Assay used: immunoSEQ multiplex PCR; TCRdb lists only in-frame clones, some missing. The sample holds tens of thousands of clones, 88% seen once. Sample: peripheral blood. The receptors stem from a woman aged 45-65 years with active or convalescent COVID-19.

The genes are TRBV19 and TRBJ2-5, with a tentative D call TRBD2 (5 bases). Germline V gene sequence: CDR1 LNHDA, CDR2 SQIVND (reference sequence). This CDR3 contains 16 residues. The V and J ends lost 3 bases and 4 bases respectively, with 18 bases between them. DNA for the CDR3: TGTGCCAGTAGTATGGGTCTACACCGTGCGGGAGAGACCCAGTACTTC. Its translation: CASSMGLHRAGETQYF.

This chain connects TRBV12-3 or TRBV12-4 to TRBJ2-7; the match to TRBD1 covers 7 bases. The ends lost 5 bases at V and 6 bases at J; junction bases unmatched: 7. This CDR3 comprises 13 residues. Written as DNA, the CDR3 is TGTGCCAGCAGTGGAGACAGGGCTGGCGAGCAGTACTTC. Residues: CASSGDRAGEQYF.

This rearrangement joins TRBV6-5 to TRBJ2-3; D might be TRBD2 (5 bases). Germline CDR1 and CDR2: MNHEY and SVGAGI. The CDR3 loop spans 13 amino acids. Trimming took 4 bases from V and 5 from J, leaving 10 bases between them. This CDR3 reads CASSFGLRDTQYF. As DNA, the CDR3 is TGTGCCAGCAGTTTTGGACTGCGAGATACGCAGTATTTT.

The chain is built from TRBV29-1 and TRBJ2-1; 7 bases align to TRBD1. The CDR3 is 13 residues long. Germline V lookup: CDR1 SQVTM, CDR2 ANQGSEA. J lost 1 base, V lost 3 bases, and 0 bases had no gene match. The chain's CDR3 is CSVDRGSYNEQFF. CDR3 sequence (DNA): TGCAGCGTTGACAGGGGGTCCTACAATGAGCAGTTCTTC.

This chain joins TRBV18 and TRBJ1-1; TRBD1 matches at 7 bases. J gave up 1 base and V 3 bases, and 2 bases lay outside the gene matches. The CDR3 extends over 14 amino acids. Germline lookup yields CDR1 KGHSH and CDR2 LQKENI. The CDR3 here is CASSPTGRNTEAFF. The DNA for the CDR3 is TGTGCCAGCTCACCGACAGGGCGGAACACTGAAGCTTTCTTT.

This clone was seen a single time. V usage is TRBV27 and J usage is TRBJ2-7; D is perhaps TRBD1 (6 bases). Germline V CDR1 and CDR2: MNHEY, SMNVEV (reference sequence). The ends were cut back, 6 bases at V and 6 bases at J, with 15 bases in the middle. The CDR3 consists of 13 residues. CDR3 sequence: CASRGTPNREQYF. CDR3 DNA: TGTGCCAGCAGAGGGACACCAAATCGCGAGCAGTACTTC.

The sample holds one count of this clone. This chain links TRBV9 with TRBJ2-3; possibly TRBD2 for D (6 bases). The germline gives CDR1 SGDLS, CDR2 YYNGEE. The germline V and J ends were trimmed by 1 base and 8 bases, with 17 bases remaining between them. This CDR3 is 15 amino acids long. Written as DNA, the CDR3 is TGTGCCAGCAGCGTAACCTCCGGGAGCTTGGGTACGCAGTATTTT. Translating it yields CASSVTSGSLGTQYF.

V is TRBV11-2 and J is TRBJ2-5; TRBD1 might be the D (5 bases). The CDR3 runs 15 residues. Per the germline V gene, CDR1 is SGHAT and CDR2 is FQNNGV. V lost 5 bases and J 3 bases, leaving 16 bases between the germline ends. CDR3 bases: TGTGCCAGCAGCCGTATAGTGGACACGAAAGAGACCCAGTACTTC. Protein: CASSRIVDTKETQYF.

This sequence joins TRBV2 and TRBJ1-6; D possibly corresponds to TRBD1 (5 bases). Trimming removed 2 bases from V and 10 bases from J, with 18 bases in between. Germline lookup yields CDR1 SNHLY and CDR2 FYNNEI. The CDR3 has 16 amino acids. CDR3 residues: CASSERSPGTGSPLHF. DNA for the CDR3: TGTGCCAGCAGTGAAAGGTCGCCAGGGACTGGCTCACCCCTCCACTTT.

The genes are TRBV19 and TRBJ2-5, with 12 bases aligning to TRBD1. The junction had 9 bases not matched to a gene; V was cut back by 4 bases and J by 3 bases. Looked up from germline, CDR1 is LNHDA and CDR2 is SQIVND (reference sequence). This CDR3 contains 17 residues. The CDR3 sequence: CASSTGTGGVSKETQYF. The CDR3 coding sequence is TGTGCCAGTAGTACCGGGACAGGGGGCGTGAGTAAAGAGACCCAGTACTTC.

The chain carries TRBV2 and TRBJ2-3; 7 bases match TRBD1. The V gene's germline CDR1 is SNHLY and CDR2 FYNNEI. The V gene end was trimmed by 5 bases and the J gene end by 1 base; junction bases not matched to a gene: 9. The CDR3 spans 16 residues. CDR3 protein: CASSQGQVGGTDTQYF. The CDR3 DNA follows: TGTGCCAGCAGTCAAGGACAGGTCGGCGGCACAGATACGCAGTATTTT.

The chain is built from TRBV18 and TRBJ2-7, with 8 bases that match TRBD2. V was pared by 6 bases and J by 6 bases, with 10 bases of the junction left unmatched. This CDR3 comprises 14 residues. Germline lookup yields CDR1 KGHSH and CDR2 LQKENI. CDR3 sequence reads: CASSGGAGGREQYF. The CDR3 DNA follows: TGTGCCAGCTCCGGGGGTGCGGGAGGTCGCGAGCAGTACTTC.

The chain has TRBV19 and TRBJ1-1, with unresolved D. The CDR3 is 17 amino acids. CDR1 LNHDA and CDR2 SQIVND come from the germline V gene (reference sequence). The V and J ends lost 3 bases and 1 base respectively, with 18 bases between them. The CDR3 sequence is CASSIINDDIQNTEAFF. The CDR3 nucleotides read TGTGCCAGTAGTATTATCAACGACGACATCCAGAACACTGAAGCTTTCTTT. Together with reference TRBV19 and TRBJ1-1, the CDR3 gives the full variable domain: DGGITQSPKYLFRKEGQNVTLSCEQNLNHDAMYWYRQDPGQGLRLIYYSQIVNDFQKGDIAEGYSVSREKKESFPLTVTSAQKNPTAFYLCASSIINDDIQNTEAFFGQGTRLTVV.

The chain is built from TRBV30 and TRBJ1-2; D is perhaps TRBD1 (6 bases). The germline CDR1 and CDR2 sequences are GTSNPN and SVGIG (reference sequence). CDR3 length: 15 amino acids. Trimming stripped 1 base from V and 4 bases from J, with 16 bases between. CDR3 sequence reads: CAWSGQAGGSYGYTF. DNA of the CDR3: TGTGCCTGGAGTGGACAGGCGGGCGGGTCCTATGGCTACACCTTC.

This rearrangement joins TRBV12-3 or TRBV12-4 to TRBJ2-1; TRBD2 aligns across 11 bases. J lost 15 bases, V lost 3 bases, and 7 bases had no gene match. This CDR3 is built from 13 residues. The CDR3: CASSLRLAGSRFF. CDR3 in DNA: TGTGCCAGCAGTTTGAGACTAGCGGGATCGCGGTTCTTC.

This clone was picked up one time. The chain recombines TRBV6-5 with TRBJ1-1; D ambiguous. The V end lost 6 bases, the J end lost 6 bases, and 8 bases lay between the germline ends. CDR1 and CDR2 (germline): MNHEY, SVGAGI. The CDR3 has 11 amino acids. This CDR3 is CASSAGAEAFF. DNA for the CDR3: TGTGCCAGCAGCGCCGGGGCTGAAGCTTTCTTT.

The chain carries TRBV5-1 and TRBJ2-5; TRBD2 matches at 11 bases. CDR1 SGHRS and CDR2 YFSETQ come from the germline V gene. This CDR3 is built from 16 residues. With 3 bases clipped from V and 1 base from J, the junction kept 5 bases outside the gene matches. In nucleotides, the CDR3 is TGCGCCAGCAGCTCGACTAGCGGGACAATCCAAGAGACCCAGTACTTC. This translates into CASSSTSGTIQETQYF.

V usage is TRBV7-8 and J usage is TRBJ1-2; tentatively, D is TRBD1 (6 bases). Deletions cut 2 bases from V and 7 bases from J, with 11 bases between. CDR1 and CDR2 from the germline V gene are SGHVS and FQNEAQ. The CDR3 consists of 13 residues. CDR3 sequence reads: CASSLPGQFGYTF. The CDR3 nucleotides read TGTGCCAGCAGCTTACCCGGACAGTTTGGCTACACCTTC.

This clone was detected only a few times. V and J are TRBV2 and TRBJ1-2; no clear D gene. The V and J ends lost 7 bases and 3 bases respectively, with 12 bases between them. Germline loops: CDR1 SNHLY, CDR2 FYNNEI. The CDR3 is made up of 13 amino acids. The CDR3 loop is CASMESWDYGYTF. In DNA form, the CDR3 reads TGTGCCAGCATGGAGAGCTGGGACTATGGCTACACCTTC.

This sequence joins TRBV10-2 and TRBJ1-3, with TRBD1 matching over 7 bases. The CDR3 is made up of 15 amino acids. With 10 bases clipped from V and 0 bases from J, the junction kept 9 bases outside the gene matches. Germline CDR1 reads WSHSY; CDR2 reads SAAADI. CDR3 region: CAMGDSEVSGNTIYF. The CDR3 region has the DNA TGCGCCATGGGGGACAGCGAAGTCTCTGGAAACACCATATATTTT.

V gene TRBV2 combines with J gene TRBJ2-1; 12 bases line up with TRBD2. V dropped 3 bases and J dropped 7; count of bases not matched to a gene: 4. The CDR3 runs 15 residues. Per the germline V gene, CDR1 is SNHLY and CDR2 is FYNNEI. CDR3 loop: CASSDGLAGGNEQFF. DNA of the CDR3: TGTGCCAGCAGTGACGGCCTAGCGGGAGGGAATGAGCAGTTCTTC.

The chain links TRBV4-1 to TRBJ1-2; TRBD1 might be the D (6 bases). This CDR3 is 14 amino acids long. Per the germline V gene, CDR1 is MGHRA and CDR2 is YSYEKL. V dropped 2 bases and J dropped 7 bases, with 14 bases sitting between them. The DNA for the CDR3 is TGCGCCAGCAGCCAATTACAGGGTTATGCTGGCTACACCTTC. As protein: CASSQLQGYAGYTF.

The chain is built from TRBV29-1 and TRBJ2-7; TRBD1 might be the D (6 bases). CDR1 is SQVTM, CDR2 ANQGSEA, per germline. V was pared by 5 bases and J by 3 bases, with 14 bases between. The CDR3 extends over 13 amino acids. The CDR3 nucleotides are TGCAGCGTTCGAAGGACAGACCGCTACGAGCAGTACTTC. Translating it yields CSVRRTDRYEQYF.

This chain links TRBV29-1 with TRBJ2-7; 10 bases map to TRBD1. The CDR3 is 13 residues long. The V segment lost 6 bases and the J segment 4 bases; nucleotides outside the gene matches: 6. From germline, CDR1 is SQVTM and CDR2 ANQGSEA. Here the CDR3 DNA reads TGCAGCGTAGGGACAGGGGAGAGGTACGAGCAGTACTTC. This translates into CSVGTGERYEQYF.

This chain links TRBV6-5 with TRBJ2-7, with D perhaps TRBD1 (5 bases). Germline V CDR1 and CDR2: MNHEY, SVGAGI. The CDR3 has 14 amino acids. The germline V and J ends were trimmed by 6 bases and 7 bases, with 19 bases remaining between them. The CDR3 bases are TGTGCCAGCAGCCCCTCCGACAGTAAGTCGGAGCAGTACTTC. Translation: CASSPSDSKSEQYF.

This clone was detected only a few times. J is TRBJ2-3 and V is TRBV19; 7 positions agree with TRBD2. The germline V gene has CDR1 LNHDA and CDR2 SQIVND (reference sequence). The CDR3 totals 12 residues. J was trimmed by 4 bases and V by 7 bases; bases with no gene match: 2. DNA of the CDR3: TGTGCCAGTATGGGGGGGTCAGATACGCAGTATTTT. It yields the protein CASMGGSDTQYF. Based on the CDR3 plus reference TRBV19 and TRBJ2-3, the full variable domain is DGGITQSPKYLFRKEGQNVTLSCEQNLNHDAMYWYRQDPGQGLRLIYYSQIVNDFQKGDIAEGYSVSREKKESFPLTVTSAQKNPTAFYLCASMGGSDTQYFGPGTRLTVL.

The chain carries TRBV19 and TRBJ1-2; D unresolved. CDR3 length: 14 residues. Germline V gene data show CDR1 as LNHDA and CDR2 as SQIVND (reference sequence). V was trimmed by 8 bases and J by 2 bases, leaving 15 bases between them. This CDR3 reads CASGARGWNYGYTF. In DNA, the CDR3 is TGTGCCAGTGGCGCAAGAGGTTGGAACTATGGCTACACCTTC.

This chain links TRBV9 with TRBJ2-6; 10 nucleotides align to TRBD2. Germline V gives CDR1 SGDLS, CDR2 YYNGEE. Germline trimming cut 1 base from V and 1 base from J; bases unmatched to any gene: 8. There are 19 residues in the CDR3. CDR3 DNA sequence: TGTGCCAGCAGCGTATCCCTTTCTAGCGGGAGATCTGGGGCCAACGTCCTGACTTTC. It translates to CASSVSLSSGRSGANVLTF.

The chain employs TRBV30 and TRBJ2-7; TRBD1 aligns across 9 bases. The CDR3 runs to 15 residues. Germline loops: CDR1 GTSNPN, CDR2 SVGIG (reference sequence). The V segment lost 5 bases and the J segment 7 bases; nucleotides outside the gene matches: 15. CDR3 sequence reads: CAWASAGTGPLEQYF. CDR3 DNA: TGTGCCTGGGCTAGTGCCGGGACAGGGCCCCTTGAGCAGTACTTC.

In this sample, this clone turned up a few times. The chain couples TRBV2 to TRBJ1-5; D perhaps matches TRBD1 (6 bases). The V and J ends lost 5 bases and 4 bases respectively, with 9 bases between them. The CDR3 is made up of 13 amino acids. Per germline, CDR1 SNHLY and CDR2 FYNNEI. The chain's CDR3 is CASSPRGNQPQHF. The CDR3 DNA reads TGTGCCAGCAGTCCCAGGGGTAATCAGCCCCAGCATTTT.

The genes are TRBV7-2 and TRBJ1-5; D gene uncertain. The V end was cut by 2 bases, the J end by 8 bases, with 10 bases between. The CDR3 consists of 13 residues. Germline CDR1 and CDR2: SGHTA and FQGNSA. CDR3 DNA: TGTGCCAGCAGCTTAAGAACGCGGGAGCCCCAGCATTTT. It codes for CASSLRTREPQHF.